This T cell receptor (beta chain) was observed in a study of blood T cell repertoires in COVID-19. Across the whole study: Acute and convalescent COVID-19 samples came from the United States, Italy and Spain.

This CDR3 spans 17 amino acids. Trimming left V 2 bases short and J 3 bases short, with 17 bases between. In germline, CDR1 is KGHSH, CDR2 LQKENI. The repertoire was sequenced with immunoSEQ multiplex PCR; TCRdb's copy has only in-frame clones and lacks some. Of about 120,000 clones listed, about nine tenths were seen once; the top ten hold 1.8%. The clonotype was recovered from a human donor with active COVID-19. The donor label of this sample is uncertain. The rearrangement uses TRBV18 and TRBJ1-5; possibly TRBD1 for D (6 bases). The specimen sequenced was peripheral blood. Written as DNA, the CDR3 is TGTGCCAGCTCACCAGTTGCAGGGGTGAATGACAATCAGCCCCAGCATTTT. Translating it yields CASSPVAGVNDNQPQHF. The full variable domain, in which reference TRBV18 and TRBJ1-5 provide the parts outside the CDR3, is NAGVMQNPRHLVRRRGQEARLRCSPMKGHSHVYWYRQLPEEGLKFMVYLQKENIIDESGMPKERFSAEFPKEGPSILRIQQVVRGDSAAYFCASSPVAGVNDNQPQHFGDGTRLSIL.